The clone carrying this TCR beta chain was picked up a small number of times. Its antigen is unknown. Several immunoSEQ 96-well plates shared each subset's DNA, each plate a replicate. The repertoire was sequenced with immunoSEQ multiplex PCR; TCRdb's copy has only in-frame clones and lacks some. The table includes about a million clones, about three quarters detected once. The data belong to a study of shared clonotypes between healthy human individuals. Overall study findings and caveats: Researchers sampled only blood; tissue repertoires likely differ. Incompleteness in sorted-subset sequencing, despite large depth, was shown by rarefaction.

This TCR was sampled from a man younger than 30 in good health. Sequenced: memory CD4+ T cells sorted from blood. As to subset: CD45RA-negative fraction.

DNA for the CDR3: TGTGCCTGGAGTCCACTGACAGGGGTCAATTCACCCCTCCACTTT. Its translation is CAWSPLTGVNSPLHF. The V gene is TRBV30, the J gene TRBJ1-6, with 8 nucleotides matching TRBD1. Trimming at V came to 2 bases and at J to 7 bases, leaving 7 bases not matched to a gene. Germline CDR1 reads GTSNPN; CDR2 reads SVGIG (reference sequence). The CDR3 extends over 15 amino acids.